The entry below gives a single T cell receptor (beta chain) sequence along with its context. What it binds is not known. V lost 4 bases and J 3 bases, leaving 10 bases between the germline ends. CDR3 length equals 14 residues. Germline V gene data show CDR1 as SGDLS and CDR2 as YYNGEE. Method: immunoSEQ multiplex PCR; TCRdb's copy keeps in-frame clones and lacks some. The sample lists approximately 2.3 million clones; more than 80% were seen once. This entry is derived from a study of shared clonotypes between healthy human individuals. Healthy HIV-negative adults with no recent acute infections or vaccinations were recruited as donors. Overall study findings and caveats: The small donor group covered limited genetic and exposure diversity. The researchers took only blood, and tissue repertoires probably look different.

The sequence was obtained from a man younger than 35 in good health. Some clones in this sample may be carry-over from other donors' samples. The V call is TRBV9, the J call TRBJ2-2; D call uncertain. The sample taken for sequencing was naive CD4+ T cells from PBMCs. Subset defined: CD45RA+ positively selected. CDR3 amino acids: CASSSDLYTGELFF. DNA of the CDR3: TGTGCCAGCAGCTCGGACCTGTACACCGGGGAGCTGTTTTTT.